This T cell receptor beta chain was found in a study of blood T cell repertoires in COVID-19. The V end lost 4 bases, the J end lost 0 bases, and 12 bases lay between the germline ends. CDR3 length: 15 residues. Per the germline V gene, CDR1 is ENHRY and CDR2 is SYGVKD. Data came from immunoSEQ multiplex PCR; TCRdb stores just in-frame clones and leaves some out. This sample has around 270,000 clones; roughly 89% occur once, and the top ten carry less than 2%. The receptor was isolated from a middle-aged woman who had recovered from COVID-19. The chain recombines TRBV10-3 with TRBJ1-1, with D unclear. Sequencing was performed on peripheral blood. Here the CDR3 reads CAISAAGRVNTEAFF. The CDR3 region has the DNA TGTGCCATCAGTGCCGCGGGGAGGGTGAACACTGAAGCTTTCTTT.